The present TCR beta chain was sequenced within a study of OX40 agonist ivuxolimab in advanced cancers. Study background: A male proportion of over 75% was recorded, with mean age approximately 57 years and range about 23 to 80. Study-wide results and caveats: What antigens the expanded peripheral T cells recognized was never established.

The CDR3 is 15 amino acids. Trimming took off 3 bases at V and 7 bases at J, with 16 bases between the two ends. Germline V gives CDR1 MNHEY, CDR2 SVGAGI. As to this clone: Its specificity is not known.

The method was immunoSEQ multiplex PCR; TCRdb's version includes in-frame clones alone and lacks a portion of them. Of tens of thousands of clones listed, 80% to 95% are singletons. This sequence was found in an adult with an advanced solid tumor such as melanoma, head and neck, liver or kidney cancer. The input for sequencing was CD4+ or CD8+ T cells sorted from blood, taken in a trial of the OX40 agonist ivuxolimab. The chain uses TRBV6-5 and TRBJ2-1, with TRBD2 as a possible D gene (6 bases). CDR3 region: CASSYSTGASNEQFF. The CDR3 coding sequence is TGTGCCAGCAGTTATTCGACGGGAGCGTCGAATGAGCAGTTCTTC.